The 20 T cell receptor beta chains below come from one sample, sequenced in a study of blood T cell repertoires in COVID-19. Using immunoSEQ multiplex PCR, the repertoire was profiled, and TCRdb retains in-frame clones only, with some absent. In the table there are 100,000 or so clones, roughly four fifths of which are singletons. The sequenced sample was peripheral blood. The receptor source for this set is a woman older than 75 with acute or convalescent COVID-19.

This clone was seen a few times. V gene TRBV7-8 combines with J gene TRBJ1-1, with a possible D match to TRBD1 (5 bases). CDR1 SGHVS and CDR2 FQNEAQ come from the germline V gene. The V end lost 5 bases, the J end lost 7 bases, and 11 bases lay between the germline ends. The CDR3 runs 12 residues. CDR3 in DNA: TGTGCCAGCAGCCCCGACAGTAATGAAGCTTTCTTT. Residues: CASSPDSNEAFF.

The chain is built from TRBV6-6 and TRBJ2-3; D not certain. V dropped 11 bases and J dropped 4 bases, with 13 bases sitting between them. The CDR3 consists of 12 residues. CDR1 is MNHNY, CDR2 SVGAGI, per germline (reference sequence). CDR3 sequence reads: CASAVGPDTQYF. CDR3 sequence (DNA): TGTGCCTCCGCAGTTGGCCCAGATACGCAGTATTTT.

The chain is built from TRBV5-1 and TRBJ2-5; 16 bases agree with TRBD2. Germline V gives CDR1 SGHRS, CDR2 YFSETQ. The CDR3 is 16 amino acids. The V gene end was trimmed by 3 bases and the J gene end by 5 bases; junction bases not matched to a gene: 4. In nucleotides, the CDR3 is TGCGCCAGCAGCTCGGGACTAGCGGGAGGGACCGAGACCCAGTACTTC. This codes for CASSSGLAGGTETQYF.

In its sample, this clone was seen once. V and J are TRBV5-1 and TRBJ1-4; TRBD1 agrees at 7 bases. With V trimmed by 5 bases and J by 4 bases, 5 bases remained unmatched. This CDR3 contains 14 residues. The germline V gene has CDR1 SGHRS and CDR2 YFSETQ. CDR3 in DNA: TGCGCCAGCAGACCGGGACAGAATAATGAAAAACTGTTTTTT. Protein: CASRPGQNNEKLFF.

This clone was seen a few times. The chain joins TRBV11-2 to TRBJ2-1; maybe TRBD2 (6 bases). The V gene lost 1 base and the J gene lost 0 bases, with 13 bases spanning the gap. This CDR3 is 17 amino acids long. CDR1 is SGHAT and CDR2 is FQNNGV in the germline V gene. The CDR3 here is CASSLVQGLPSYNEQFF. The CDR3 DNA reads as TGTGCCAGCAGCTTAGTCCAGGGACTCCCCTCCTACAATGAGCAGTTCTTC.

In nucleotides, the CDR3 is TGTGCCAGCAGTTCCGGGACAGGGATCGGGTACGAGCAGTACGTC. Translating it yields CASSSGTGIGYEQYV. The J gene is TRBJ2-7, the V gene TRBV2; TRBD1 matches at 9 bases. The CDR3 loop spans 15 amino acids. The trim removed 5 bases at V and 4 bases at J, leaving 9 bases unmatched. Germline-derived CDR1 and CDR2 are SNHLY and FYNNEI.

The V gene is TRBV20-1, the J gene TRBJ1-5; TRBD1 might be the D (6 bases). The ends were cut back, 3 bases at V and 4 bases at J, with 13 bases in the middle. This CDR3 is 14 amino acids long. The germline gives CDR1 DFQATT, CDR2 SNEGSKA (reference sequence). CDR3 nucleotide sequence: TGCAGTGCTAGTCAGGGGATGGGTAATCAGCCCCAGCATTTT. Translation gives CSASQGMGNQPQHF.

The chain is built from TRBV4-1 and TRBJ1-6; D remains ambiguous. Trimming stripped 2 bases from V and 6 bases from J, with 14 bases between. CDR1 is MGHRA, CDR2 YSYEKL, per germline. The CDR3 sequence is 16 residues long. DNA of the CDR3: TGCGCCAGCAGCCAAATTTTCGGGGTAGGTAATTCACCCCTCCACTTT. Translating gives CASSQIFGVGNSPLHF.

This sequence joins TRBV18 and TRBJ2-2, with TRBD1 matching over 7 bases. Per germline, CDR1 KGHSH and CDR2 LQKENI. J was trimmed by 5 bases and V by 2 bases; bases with no gene match: 5. The CDR3 runs to 15 residues. CDR3 region: CASSPRQGETGELFF. CDR3 DNA: TGTGCCAGCTCACCAAGACAGGGCGAAACCGGGGAGCTGTTTTTT.

This clone was recorded at least ten times. This chain connects TRBV19 to TRBJ1-2; the D gene is possibly TRBD1 (5 bases). The germline V and J ends were trimmed by 7 bases and 3 bases, with 15 bases remaining between them. The CDR3 loop spans 14 amino acids. Germline V gene data show CDR1 as LNHDA and CDR2 as SQIVND (reference sequence). CDR3 in DNA: TGTGCCAGTAAGGTGGGGCAGGGCTACTATGGCTACACCTTC. Translated: CASKVGQGYYGYTF. The full variable domain, its missing parts supplied by reference TRBV19 and TRBJ1-2, is DGGITQSPKYLFRKEGQNVTLSCEQNLNHDAMYWYRQDPGQGLRLIYYSQIVNDFQKGDIAEGYSVSREKKESFPLTVTSAQKNPTAFYLCASKVGQGYYGYTFGSGTRLTVV.

The genes are TRBV7-8 and TRBJ2-1; D gene uncertain. The V end lost 1 base, the J end lost 10 bases, and 11 bases lay between the germline ends. This CDR3 has 13 residues. Per the germline V gene, CDR1 is SGHVS and CDR2 is FQNEAQ. The CDR3 coding sequence is TGTGCCAGCAGCTTAGTTTCGCCCCAGGAGCAGTTCTTC. The encoded protein is CASSLVSPQEQFF.

This chain connects TRBV7-6 to TRBJ1-2; D gene uncertain. The CDR3 loop spans 14 amino acids. Germline CDR1 reads SGHVS; CDR2 reads FNYEAQ. Trimming took 1 base from V and 1 from J, leaving 7 bases between them. This CDR3 reads CASSLVSSNYGYTF. CDR3 bases: TGTGCCAGCAGCTTAGTTTCGAGTAACTATGGCTACACCTTC.

V is TRBV5-4 and J is TRBJ2-5; tentatively, D is TRBD1 (5 bases). Trimming removed 5 bases from V and 4 bases from J, with 18 bases in between. The CDR3 is 15 residues long. The germline V gene has CDR1 SGHNT and CDR2 YYREEE (reference sequence). The CDR3: CASRSGNGLGETQYF. The DNA for the CDR3 is TGTGCCAGCAGATCAGGGAACGGGTTGGGAGAGACCCAGTACTTC.

V gene TRBV4-1 combines with J gene TRBJ1-1, with D possibly TRBD1 on 5 matching bases. CDR3 length equals 19 residues. V lost 2 bases, J lost 2 bases, and 24 bases lay in between. Germline assignment: CDR1 MGHRA and CDR2 YSYEKL. The CDR3 DNA sequence: TGCGCCAGCAGCCAAAGGGGTATAGGGATGGCCAGGGTAAACACTGAAGCTTTCTTT. Its protein product is CASSQRGIGMARVNTEAFF.

This chain's CDR3 is CASSPSRWDTEAFF. CDR3 nucleotides: TGTGCCAGCTCACCCTCCAGGTGGGACACTGAAGCTTTCTTT. V and J are TRBV18 and TRBJ1-1; D call uncertain. Trimming stripped 3 bases from V and 3 bases from J, with 11 bases between. Germline CDR1 is KGHSH and CDR2 is LQKENI. The CDR3 runs 14 residues.

The chain joins TRBV19 to TRBJ1-5, with 7 bases lining up with TRBD1. CDR1 LNHDA and CDR2 SQIVND come from the germline V gene (reference sequence). The CDR3 runs to 15 residues. The junction had 10 bases not matched to a gene; V was cut back by 11 bases and J by 0 bases. The CDR3: CAGAGGIVSNQPQHF. The DNA of the CDR3 is TGTGCCGGGGCAGGGGGTATCGTTAGCAATCAGCCCCAGCATTTT. Combining the CDR3 with reference TRBV19 and TRBJ1-5 gives the whole variable domain DGGITQSPKYLFRKEGQNVTLSCEQNLNHDAMYWYRQDPGQGLRLIYYSQIVNDFQKGDIAEGYSVSREKKESFPLTVTSAQKNPTAFYLCAGAGGIVSNQPQHFGDGTRLSIL.

V usage is TRBV4-3 and J usage is TRBJ2-5; D might be TRBD1 (6 bases). The germline V and J ends were trimmed by 3 bases and 4 bases, with 12 bases remaining between them. The CDR3 consists of 14 residues. Germline V lookup: CDR1 LGHNA, CDR2 YSLEER. The CDR3 reads CASSHLLGGETQYF. The CDR3 bases are TGCGCCAGCAGCCACCTCCTAGGGGGAGAGACCCAGTACTTC.

The chain recombines TRBV7-9 with TRBJ1-5, with a weak D call TRBD1 (6 bases). The ends were cut back, 3 bases at V and 1 base at J, with 10 bases in the middle. Germline V gives CDR1 SEHNR, CDR2 FQNEAQ (reference sequence). The CDR3 has 15 residues. In nucleotides, the CDR3 is TGTGCCAGCAGCTTTTCTACAGGGAGCAATCAGCCCCAGCATTTT. Protein: CASSFSTGSNQPQHF.

The chain employs TRBV29-1 and TRBJ2-4; possibly TRBD2 for D (6 bases). V was shortened by 0 bases and J by 9 bases, with 15 bases between the two germline ends. The germline CDR1 and CDR2 sequences are SQVTM and ANQGSEA. The CDR3 length is 14 residues. CDR3 loop: CSVEDPVRGGIQYF. As DNA, the CDR3 is TGCAGCGTTGAAGATCCTGTTAGGGGAGGCATTCAGTACTTC.

This clone was counted only a few times. The rearrangement uses TRBV4-1 and TRBJ2-5; 8 bases are a match to TRBD1. V dropped 4 bases and J dropped 4; count of bases not matched to a gene: 8. From germline, CDR1 is MGHRA and CDR2 YSYEKL. The length of the CDR3 is 15 residues. CDR3 residues: CASSLYRGVRETQYF. The CDR3, as DNA: TGCGCCAGCAGCCTCTACAGGGGGGTGAGAGAGACCCAGTACTTC.